This TCR beta chain was recovered during a study of identical twins. Points from the study as a whole: Beta out-of-frame twin sharing showed a weaker excess.

This clonotype was recorded a few times. The antigen is undetermined. TCRdb recomputed calls from the 5' RACE reads with MiXCR, one row per CDR3 protein. The table shows fewer than 650,000 distinct CDR3 sequences, with around a tenth occurring only once. With 2 bases removed from V and 8 bases from J, the gap between germline ends came to 25 bases. Germline V gives CDR1 MNHEY, CDR2 SVGEGT. CDR3 size: 18 residues. This sample was also put to use in a study of yellow fever vaccine responses in identical twins.

The specimen was PBMCs. This receptor was identified in a young woman in good health. This rearrangement joins TRBV6-2 or TRBV6-3 to TRBJ2-1; D might be TRBD1 (6 bases). CDR3 bases: TGTGCCAGCAGTTACCCTTTAGTTACAGGGAAGGGTATGGATGAGCAGTTCTTC. Residues: CASSYPLVTGKGMDEQFF.